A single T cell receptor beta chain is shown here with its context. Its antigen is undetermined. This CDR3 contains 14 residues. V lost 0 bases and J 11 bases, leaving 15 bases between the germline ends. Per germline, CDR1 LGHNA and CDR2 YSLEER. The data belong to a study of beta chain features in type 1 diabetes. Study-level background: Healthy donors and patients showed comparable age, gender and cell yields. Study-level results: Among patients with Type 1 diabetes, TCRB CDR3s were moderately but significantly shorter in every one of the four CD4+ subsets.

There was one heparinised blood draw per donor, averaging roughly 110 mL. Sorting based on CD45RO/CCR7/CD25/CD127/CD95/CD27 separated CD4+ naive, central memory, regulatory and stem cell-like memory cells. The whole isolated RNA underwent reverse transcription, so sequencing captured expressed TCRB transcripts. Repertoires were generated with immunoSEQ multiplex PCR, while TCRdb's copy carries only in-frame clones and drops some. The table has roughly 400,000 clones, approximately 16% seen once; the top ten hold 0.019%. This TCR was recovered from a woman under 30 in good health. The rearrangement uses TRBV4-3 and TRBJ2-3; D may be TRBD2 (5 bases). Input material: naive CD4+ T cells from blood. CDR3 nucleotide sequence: TGCGCCAGCAGCCAAGATCCAGCGGCACGGGGGCAGTATTTT. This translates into CASSQDPAARGQYF.